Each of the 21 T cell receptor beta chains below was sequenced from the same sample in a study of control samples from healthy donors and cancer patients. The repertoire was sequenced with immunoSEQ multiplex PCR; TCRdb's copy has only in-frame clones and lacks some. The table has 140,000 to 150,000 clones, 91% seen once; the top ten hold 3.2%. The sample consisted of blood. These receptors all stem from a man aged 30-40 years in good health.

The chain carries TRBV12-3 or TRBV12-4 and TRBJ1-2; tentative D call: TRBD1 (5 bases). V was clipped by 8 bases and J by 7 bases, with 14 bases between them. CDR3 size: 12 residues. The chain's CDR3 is CASGEGRGGYTF. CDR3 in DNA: TGTGCCAGCGGAGAGGGGAGGGGTGGCTACACCTTC.

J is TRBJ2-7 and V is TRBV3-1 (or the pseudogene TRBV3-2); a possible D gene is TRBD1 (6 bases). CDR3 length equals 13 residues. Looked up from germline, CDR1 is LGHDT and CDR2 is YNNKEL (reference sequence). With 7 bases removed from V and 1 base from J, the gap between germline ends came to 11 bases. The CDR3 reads CASNMGTSYEQYF. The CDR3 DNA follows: TGTGCCAGCAACATGGGGACATCCTACGAGCAGTACTTC.

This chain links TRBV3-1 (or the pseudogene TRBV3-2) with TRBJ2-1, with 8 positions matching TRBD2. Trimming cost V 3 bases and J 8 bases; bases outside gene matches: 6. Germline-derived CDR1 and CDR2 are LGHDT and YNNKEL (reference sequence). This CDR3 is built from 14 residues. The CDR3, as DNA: TGTGCCAGCAGCCAGGCGGGGGGCAAGGATGAGCAGTTCTTC. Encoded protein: CASSQAGGKDEQFF.

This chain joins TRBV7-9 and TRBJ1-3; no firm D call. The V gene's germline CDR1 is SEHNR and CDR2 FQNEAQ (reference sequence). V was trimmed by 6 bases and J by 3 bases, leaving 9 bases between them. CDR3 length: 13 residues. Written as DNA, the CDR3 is TGTGCCAGCAGGCCGGGTCGTGGAAACACCATATATTTT. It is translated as CASRPGRGNTIYF. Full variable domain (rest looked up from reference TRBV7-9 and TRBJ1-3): DTGVSQNPRHKITKRGQNVTFRCDPISEHNRLYWYRQTLGQGPEFLTYFQNEAQLEKSRLLSDRFSAERPKGSFSTLEIQRTEQGDSAMYLCASRPGRGNTIYFGEGSWLTVV.

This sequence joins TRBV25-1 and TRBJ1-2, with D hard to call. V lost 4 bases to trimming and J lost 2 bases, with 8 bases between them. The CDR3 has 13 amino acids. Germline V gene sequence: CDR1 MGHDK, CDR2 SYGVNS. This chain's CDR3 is CASSGGPNYGYTF. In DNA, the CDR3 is TGTGCCAGCAGTGGTGGGCCGAACTATGGCTACACCTTC.

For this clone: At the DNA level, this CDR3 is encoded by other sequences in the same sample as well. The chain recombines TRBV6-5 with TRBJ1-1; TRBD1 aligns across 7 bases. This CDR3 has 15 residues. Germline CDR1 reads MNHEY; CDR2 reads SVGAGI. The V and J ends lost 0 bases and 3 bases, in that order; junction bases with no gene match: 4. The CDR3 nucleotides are TGTGCCAGCAGTTACTCCCCAGGGGGGGACACTGAAGCTTTCTTT. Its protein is CASSYSPGGDTEAFF.

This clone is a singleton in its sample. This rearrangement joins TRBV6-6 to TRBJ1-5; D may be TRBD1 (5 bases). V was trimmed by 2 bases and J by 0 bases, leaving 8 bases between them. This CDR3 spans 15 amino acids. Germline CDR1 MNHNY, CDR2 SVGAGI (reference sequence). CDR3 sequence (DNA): TGTGCCAGCAGTTACCAGGGTTATAGCAATCAGCCCCAGCATTTT. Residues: CASSYQGYSNQPQHF.

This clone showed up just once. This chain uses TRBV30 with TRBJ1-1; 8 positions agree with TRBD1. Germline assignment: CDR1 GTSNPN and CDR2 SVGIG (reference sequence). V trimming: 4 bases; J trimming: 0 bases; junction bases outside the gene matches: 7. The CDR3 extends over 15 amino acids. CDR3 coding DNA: TGTGCCTGGAATGGGGACAGGCAAATGAACACTGAAGCTTTCTTT. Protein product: CAWNGDRQMNTEAFF.

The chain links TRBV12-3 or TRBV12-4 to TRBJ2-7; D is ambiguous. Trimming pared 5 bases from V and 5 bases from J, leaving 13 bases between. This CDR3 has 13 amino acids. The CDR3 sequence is CASSLLNGNEQYF. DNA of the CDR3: TGTGCCAGCAGTCTCCTTAACGGTAACGAGCAGTACTTC.

The CDR3 here is CASSTPTSNSPLHF. The CDR3, as DNA: TGTGCCAGTAGTACCCCAACGAGCAATTCACCCCTCCACTTT. The gene calls are TRBV19 and TRBJ1-6; no reliable D call. V lost 4 bases and J lost 7, with 11 bases in between. The CDR3 totals 14 residues. The germline CDR1 and CDR2 sequences are LNHDA and SQIVND (reference sequence). The whole variable domain, remainder taken from reference TRBV19 and TRBJ1-6, is DGGITQSPKYLFRKEGQNVTLSCEQNLNHDAMYWYRQDPGQGLRLIYYSQIVNDFQKGDIAEGYSVSREKKESFPLTVTSAQKNPTAFYLCASSTPTSNSPLHFGNGTRLTVT.

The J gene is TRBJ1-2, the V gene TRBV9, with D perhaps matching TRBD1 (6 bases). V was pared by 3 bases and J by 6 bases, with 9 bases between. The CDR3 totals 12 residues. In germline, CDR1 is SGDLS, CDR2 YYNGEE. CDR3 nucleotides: TGTGCCAGCAGCGCAGACAGGAATGGCTACACCTTC. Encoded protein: CASSADRNGYTF.

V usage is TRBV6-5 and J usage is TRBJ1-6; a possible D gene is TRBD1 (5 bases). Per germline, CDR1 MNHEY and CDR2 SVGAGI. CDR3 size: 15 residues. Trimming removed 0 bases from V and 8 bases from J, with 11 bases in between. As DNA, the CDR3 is TGTGCCAGCAGTTACTCGCCGACAGCCTATTCACCCCTCCACTTT. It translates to CASSYSPTAYSPLHF.

The CDR3 DNA follows: TGTGCCAGCAGTTATAATGCGGGGCCGGTCGGGGAGCTGTTTTTT. This gives the protein CASSYNAGPVGELFF. The chain links TRBV6-5 to TRBJ2-2, with a tentative D call TRBD2 (6 bases). CDR3 length: 15 amino acids. Germline V gene data show CDR1 as MNHEY and CDR2 as SVGAGI. V was trimmed by 3 bases and J by 7 bases, leaving 15 bases between them.

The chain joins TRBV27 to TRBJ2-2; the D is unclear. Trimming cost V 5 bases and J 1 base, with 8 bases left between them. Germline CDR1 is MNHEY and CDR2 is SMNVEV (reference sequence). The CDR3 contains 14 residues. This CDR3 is CASSGMLNTGELFF. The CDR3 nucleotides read TGTGCCAGCAGTGGAATGTTGAACACCGGGGAGCTGTTTTTT.

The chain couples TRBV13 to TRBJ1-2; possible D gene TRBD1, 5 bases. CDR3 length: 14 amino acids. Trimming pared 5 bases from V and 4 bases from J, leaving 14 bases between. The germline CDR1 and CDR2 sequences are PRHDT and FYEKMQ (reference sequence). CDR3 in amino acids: CASSTRGTPYGYTF. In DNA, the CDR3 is TGTGCCAGCAGCACACGCGGGACTCCCTATGGCTACACCTTC.

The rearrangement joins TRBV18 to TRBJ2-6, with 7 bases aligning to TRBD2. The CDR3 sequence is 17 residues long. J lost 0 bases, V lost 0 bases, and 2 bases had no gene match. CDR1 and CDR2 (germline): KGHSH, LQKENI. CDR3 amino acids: CASSPPGGNSGANVLTF. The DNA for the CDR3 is TGTGCCAGCTCACCACCGGGAGGGAACTCTGGGGCCAACGTCCTGACTTTC.

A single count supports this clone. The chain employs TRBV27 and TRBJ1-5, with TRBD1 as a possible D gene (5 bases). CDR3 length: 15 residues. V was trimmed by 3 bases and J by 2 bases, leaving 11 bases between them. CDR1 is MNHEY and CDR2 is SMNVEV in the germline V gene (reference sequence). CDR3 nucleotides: TGTGCCAGCAGTTTTAGAGGGACGGGCAATCAGCCCCAGCATTTT. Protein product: CASSFRGTGNQPQHF.

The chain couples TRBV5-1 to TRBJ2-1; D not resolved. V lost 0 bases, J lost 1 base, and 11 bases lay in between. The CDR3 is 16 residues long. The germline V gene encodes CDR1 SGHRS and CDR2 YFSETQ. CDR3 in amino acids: CASSLAGSASYNEQFF. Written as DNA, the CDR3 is TGCGCCAGCAGCTTGGCCGGGTCGGCGTCCTACAATGAGCAGTTCTTC. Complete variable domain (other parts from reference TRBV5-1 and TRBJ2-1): KAGVTQTPRYLIKTRGQQVTLSCSPISGHRSVSWYQQTPGQGLQFLFEYFSETQRNKGNFPGRFSGRQFSNSRSEMNVSTLELGDSALYLCASSLAGSASYNEQFFGPGTRLTVL.

The CDR3 loop reads CASRRRIGFFGEKLFF. The CDR3 region has the DNA TGTGCCAGCAGACGAAGGATCGGTTTTTTTGGTGAAAAACTGTTTTTT. V is TRBV3-1 (or the pseudogene TRBV3-2) and J is TRBJ1-4, with D unclear. CDR3 size: 16 residues. Germline-derived CDR1 and CDR2 are LGHDT and YNNKEL (reference sequence). With 6 bases removed from V and 7 bases from J, the gap between germline ends came to 21 bases.

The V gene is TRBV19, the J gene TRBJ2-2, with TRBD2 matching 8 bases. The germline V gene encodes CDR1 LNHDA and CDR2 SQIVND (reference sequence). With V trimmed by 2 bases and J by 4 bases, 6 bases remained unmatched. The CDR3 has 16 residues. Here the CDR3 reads CASSIRAGGGTGELFF. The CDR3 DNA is TGTGCCAGTAGTATAAGGGCCGGGGGGGGCACCGGGGAGCTGTTTTTT.

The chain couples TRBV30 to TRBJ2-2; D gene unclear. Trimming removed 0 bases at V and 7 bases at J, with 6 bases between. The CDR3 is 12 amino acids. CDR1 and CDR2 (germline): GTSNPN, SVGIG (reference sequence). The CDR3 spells CAWSVPGGELFF. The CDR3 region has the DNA TGTGCCTGGAGTGTTCCGGGCGGGGAGCTGTTTTTT.